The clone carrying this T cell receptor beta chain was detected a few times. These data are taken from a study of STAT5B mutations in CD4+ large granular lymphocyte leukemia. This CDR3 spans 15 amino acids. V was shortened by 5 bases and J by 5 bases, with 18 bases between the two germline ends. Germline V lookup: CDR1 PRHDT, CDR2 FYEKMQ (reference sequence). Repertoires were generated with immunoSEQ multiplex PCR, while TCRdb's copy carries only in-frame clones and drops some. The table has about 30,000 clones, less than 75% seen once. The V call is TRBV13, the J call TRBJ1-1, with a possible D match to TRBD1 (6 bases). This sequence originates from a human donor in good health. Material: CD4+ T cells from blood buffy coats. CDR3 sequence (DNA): TGTGCCAGCAGCCAGCTACAGGGAGGAGAAACTGAAGCTTTCTTT. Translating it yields CASSQLQGGETEAFF.